Sequencing of this T cell receptor beta chain was carried out in a study of shared clonotypes between healthy human individuals. A note on this clone: Its specificity is not known.

Study results and limitations: A handful of donors held roughly 5% of naive CD4 clonotypes in common.

Naive CD8 cells were CD45RO-negative, positively selected for CCR7, excluding terminally differentiated effector memory CD45RA+ cells. Only in-frame clones appear in the TCRdb table, and some are missing; sequencing was by immunoSEQ multiplex PCR. Among 2 million to 2.5 million clones listed, approximately 94% were seen once. Source material: naive CD8+ T cells sorted from blood. This sequence originates from a man aged 18 to 29 in good health.

The CDR3 nucleotides read TGTGCCAGTAGTATATTTTCAGGGTCCAGCCAGCCCCAGCATTTT. Residues: CASSIFSGSSQPQHF. The chain joins TRBV19 to TRBJ1-5; TRBD1 is a possible D gene (5 bases). The CDR3 has 15 amino acids. From germline, CDR1 is LNHDA and CDR2 SQIVND (reference sequence). The V end was cut by 2 bases, the J end by 7 bases, with 15 bases between.